These T cell receptor beta chains were read from a single sample in a study of radiotherapy plus CTLA-4 blockade in lung cancer. The method was immunoSEQ multiplex PCR; TCRdb's version includes in-frame clones alone and lacks a portion of them. The sample records some 37,000 clones, 70% to 75% being singletons. This material consisted of peripheral blood, taken from a patient treated with radiotherapy plus ipilimumab. The receptors derive from a human donor with non-small cell lung cancer who had stable disease on radiotherapy plus ipilimumab. Each CDR3 is given with its conserved first and last residue. D genes are given only for firm matches. Rows may omit the clone size; those that give it use once, few, many or a size class.

D gene	CDR3 length	V gene	J gene	clone size	CDR3 DNA	CDR3 protein
-	14	TRBV15	TRBJ2-5	few	TGTGCCACCAGCAGAGCACGTCAGCAAGAGACCCAGTACTTC	CATSRARQQETQYF
-	15	TRBV7-3	TRBJ1-1	few	TGTGCCAGCAGCTTACGGGGGGCGAGAGAGACTGAAGCTTTCTTT	CASSLRGARETEAFF
-	15	TRBV7-8	TRBJ2-1	-	TGTGCCAGCAGCCTTGCCGGGAGCTCCTACAATGAGCAGTTCTTC	CASSLAGSSYNEQFF
-	15	TRBV5-1	TRBJ2-1	-	TGCGCCAGCACCTTCGATGGGTCCCAATACAATGAGCAGTTCTTC	CASTFDGSQYNEQFF
TRBD1	13	TRBV10-1	TRBJ1-2	-	TGCGCCAGCAGGCTAGACAGGGACTATGGCTACACCTTC	CASRLDRDYGYTF
-	16	TRBV5-1	TRBJ2-2	-	TGCGCCAGCAGCTTGGGGTTCAAGGGTGTCACCGGGGAGCTGTTTTTT	CASSLGFKGVTGELFF
-	14	TRBV28	TRBJ1-5	-	TGTGCCAGCAGTTTGACAGGTAGCAATCAGCCCCAGCATTTT	CASSLTGSNQPQHF
-	15	TRBV7-2	TRBJ1-1	-	TGTGCCAGCAGCTTAGTGCCGGGAACGGGCACTGAAGCTTTCTTT	CASSLVPGTGTEAFF
TRBD1	14	TRBV18	TRBJ1-6	-	TGTGCCAGCTCACTGACAGGGGGGAATTCACCCCTCCACTTT	CASSLTGGNSPLHF
TRBD1	15	TRBV9	TRBJ1-4	-	TGTGCCAGCAGCGTCGGACAGGGGGCCCGTGAAAAACTGTTTTTT	CASSVGQGAREKLFF
-	15	TRBV28	TRBJ1-1	once	TGTGCCAGCAGTCCCGAAGCTGGGGCGCGGTCTGAAGCTTTCTTT	CASSPEAGARSEAFF
TRBD1	14	TRBV5-1	TRBJ1-6	-	TGCGCCAGCAGCCCCACGACAGGGAATTCACCCCTCCACTTT	CASSPTTGNSPLHF
-	15	TRBV6-6	TRBJ1-1	-	TGTGCCAGCAATTACCCGGGGCGTCCCGGGCCTGAAGCTTTCTTT	CASNYPGRPGPEAFF
-	14	TRBV2	TRBJ1-1	-	TGTGCCAGCAGTTCACAGGGTCGTAACACTGAAGCTTTCTTT	CASSSQGRNTEAFF
TRBD1	15	TRBV19	TRBJ1-2	few	TGTGCCAGTAGTATCTCCGGGACAGGGCTCTATGGCTACACCTTC	CASSISGTGLYGYTF
-	16	TRBV19	TRBJ2-7	few	TGTGCCAGTAGTACATCCTCCGGGAGAGGCTTTGGGGAGCAGTACTTC	CASSTSSGRGFGEQYF
-	16	TRBV4-1	TRBJ2-2	-	TGCGCCAGCAGCCACACCCCCGGGGTAGACACCGGGGAGCTGTTTTTT	CASSHTPGVDTGELFF
-	16	TRBV19	TRBJ2-2	-	TGTGCCAGTAAGCTCCTCCCCGGGGGGAACACCGGGGAGCTGTTTTTT	CASKLLPGGNTGELFF
-	15	TRBV5-4	TRBJ1-2	-	TGTGCCAGCGGAACCGCGGGTCAGATTAACTATGGCTACACCTTC	CASGTAGQINYGYTF
TRBD2	14	TRBV29-1	TRBJ2-1	once	TGCAGTATGCCGGGGGAGCGGGGGGGCAATGAGCAGTTCTTC	CSMPGERGGNEQFF
-	13	TRBV27	TRBJ1-5	-	TGTGCCAGCAGTCCTGGGGCGGGTCAGCCCCAGCATTTT	CASSPGAGQPQHF
TRBD2	17	TRBV6-1	TRBJ2-3	-	TGTGCCAGCAGTGAGAATGTTGGGGGGGGTAGAACAGATACGCAGTATTTT	CASSENVGGGRTDTQYF
-	13	TRBV4-3	TRBJ1-5	-	TGCGCCAGCAGCCAAGCTGGTTTGCAGCCCCAGCATTTT	CASSQAGLQPQHF
-	13	TRBV7-5	TRBJ2-4	-	TGTGTCAGAAGCTTTCGGCAACGAAACATTCAGTACTTC	CVRSFRQRNIQYF
-	13	TRBV6-5	TRBJ1-5	-	TGTGCCAGCACCAGAGGGCCCAATCAGCCCCAGCATTTT	CASTRGPNQPQHF
-	13	TRBV9	TRBJ1-1	-	TGTGCCAGCAGCCCCCGTCGTAGCACTGAAGCTTTCTTT	CASSPRRSTEAFF
TRBD1	14	TRBV7-6	TRBJ2-2	-	TGTGCCAGCAGCTTGACAGGGTACACCGGGGAGCTGTTTTTT	CASSLTGYTGELFF
-	15	TRBV5-1	TRBJ2-2	-	TGCGCCAGCAGCTTGGGTGGACAGCGGACCGGGGAGCTGTTTTTT	CASSLGGQRTGELFF
TRBD2	13	TRBV5-4	TRBJ2-1	-	TGTGTTAACAGCGGGACTACTTCCGGAGAAAAGTTCTTC	CVNSGTTSGEKFF
-	13	TRBV11-3	TRBJ1-2	once	TGTGCCAGCTCAGATCAGGGGCTCGGAGGCTACACCTTC	CASSDQGLGGYTF
-	16	TRBV7-7	TRBJ2-5	-	TGTGCCAGCAGCTTAGGGGGGGCGGGACCTCAAGAGACCCAGTACTTC	CASSLGGAGPQETQYF